A selection of T cell receptor beta chains follows, all from one sample in a study of shared clonotypes between healthy human individuals. Produced via immunoSEQ multiplex PCR; TCRdb's table is partial and in-frame only. The sample gives under 2,500,000 clones, 90% to 96% of which show up once; roughly 0.13% is in the top ten. The sequenced sample was naive CD4+ T cells sorted from blood. The receptors were gathered from a man younger than 35 in good health. Both conserved end residues are part of each CDR3. D genes are given only for firm matches. The size field is filled for only some rows; it gives once, few, many or a size class.

TRBV2	.	.	TRBJ2-1	CASSEGRVWGTYNEQFF	TGTGCCAGCAGTGAAGGCAGGGTGTGGGGGACCTACAATGAGCAGTTCTTC
TRBV4-1	.	.	TRBJ2-7	CASSQERATSRTYEQYF	TGCGCCAGCAGCCAAGAAAGGGCTACAAGCCGGACCTACGAGCAGTACTTC
TRBV4-1	.	.	TRBJ2-1	CASSQGRSNNEQFF	TGCGCCAGCAGCCAAGGCAGGTCCAACAATGAGCAGTTCTTC
TRBV18	.	.	TRBJ1-4	CASSPGATNEKLFF	TGTGCCAGCTCACCGGGAGCAACTAATGAAAAACTGTTTTTT
TRBV18	.	.	TRBJ2-3	CASSPQTDTQYF	TGTGCCAGCTCACCACAGACAGATACGCAGTATTTT
TRBV5-4	.	.	TRBJ1-1	CASSFNSVGRAVTEAFF	TGTGCCAGCAGCTTTAATTCTGTCGGTCGGGCGGTTACTGAAGCTTTCTTT
TRBV4-1	TRBD2	.	TRBJ2-5	CASSQLAGGAETQYF	TGCGCCAGCAGCCAGCTAGCGGGGGGTGCCGAGACCCAGTACTTC
TRBV7-2	.	.	TRBJ1-3	CASSPRNSGNTIYF	TGTGCCAGCAGCCCCCGGAACTCTGGAAACACCATATATTTT
TRBV6-1	.	.	TRBJ1-5	CASSESWSQPQHF	TGTGCCAGCAGTGAATCCTGGAGTCAGCCCCAGCATTTT
TRBV7-3	.	.	TRBJ1-3	CASSLTRDSGNTIYF	TGTGCCAGCAGCTTAACGAGGGATTCTGGAAACACCATATATTTT
TRBV6-6	.	.	TRBJ2-7	CASTHLGRNEQYF	TGTGCCAGCACCCACCTAGGTCGGAACGAGCAGTACTTC
TRBV2	.	.	TRBJ2-3	CASSERTGPTDTQYF	TGTGCCAGCAGTGAAAGGACGGGGCCCACAGATACGCAGTATTTT
TRBV6-1	TRBD1	.	TRBJ2-5	CAARTGGQETQYF	TGTGCCGCCAGAACAGGGGGGCAAGAGACCCAGTACTTC
TRBV5-6	.	.	TRBJ1-1	CASSLVSRGPTTEAFF	TGTGCCAGCAGCTTGGTGAGTCGTGGGCCGACCACTGAAGCTTTCTTT
TRBV5-1	TRBD1	.	TRBJ1-5	CASRAGTGGLDQPQHF	TGCGCCAGCAGGGCCGGGACAGGGGGCTTGGATCAGCCCCAGCATTTT
TRBV2	TRBD2	.	TRBJ2-2	CASINPGGAIGTGELFF	TGTGCCAGCATCAACCCGGGGGGGGCAATAGGCACCGGGGAGCTGTTTTTT
TRBV5-1	TRBD2	.	TRBJ2-1	CASRTGTSFNNEQFF	TGCGCCAGCAGAACCGGGACTAGTTTTAACAATGAGCAGTTCTTC
TRBV6-1	TRBD1	.	TRBJ1-2	CASSSGGNYGYTF	TGTGCCAGTAGCTCAGGGGGGAACTATGGCTACACCTTC
TRBV27	.	.	TRBJ2-3	CASSLGLSTDTQYF	TGTGCCAGCAGTTTAGGCCTGAGCACAGATACGCAGTATTTT
TRBV11-2	.	.	TRBJ2-3	CASSLRDGLTDTQYF	TGTGCCAGCAGCTTAAGGGACGGGTTGACAGATACGCAGTATTTT
TRBV7-9	.	.	TRBJ2-7	CASSLAAGWEQYF	TGTGCCAGCAGCTTAGCGGCGGGGTGGGAGCAGTACTTC
TRBV11-2	.	.	TRBJ1-2	CASSQAWTANYGYTF	TGTGCCAGCAGCCAAGCTTGGACCGCAAACTATGGCTACACCTTC
TRBV7-2	TRBD2	.	TRBJ2-3	CASSLNQRGTSTDTQYF	TGTGCCAGCAGCCTAAATCAGCGGGGAACTAGCACAGATACGCAGTATTTT
TRBV7-9	.	.	TRBJ1-3	CAIFRFRRRISGNTIYF	TGTGCCATCTTCCGGTTTCGCAGGCGAATCTCTGGAAACACCATATATTTT
TRBV10-1	TRBD1	.	TRBJ1-1	CASSDLASGTGLGKAFF	TGCGCCAGCAGTGATTTAGCTTCCGGGACAGGTCTCGGGAAAGCTTTCTTT
TRBV5-1	TRBD1	.	TRBJ2-5	CASSYSGTGKIGETQYF	TGCGCCAGCAGCTACTCCGGGACAGGGAAAATTGGGGAGACCCAGTACTTC
TRBV19	.	.	TRBJ2-7	CASAPGPTPYEQYF	TGTGCCAGTGCCCCGGGACCGACCCCCTACGAGCAGTACTTC
TRBV19	.	few	TRBJ1-6	CASSIAGGRGNSPLHF	TGTGCCAGTAGTATAGCGGGCGGAAGGGGAAATTCACCCCTCCACTTT
TRBV18	TRBD1	.	TRBJ1-3	CASSPIQGSGNTIYF	TGTGCCAGCTCACCTATACAGGGGAGCGGAAACACCATATATTTT
TRBV4-1	.	.	TRBJ2-7	CASSQRAVMGEQYF	TGCGCCAGCAGCCAACGAGCGGTTATGGGCGAGCAGTACTTC
TRBV5-1	.	.	TRBJ2-2	CASSLAADPPGELFF	TGCGCCAGCAGCTTGGCGGCAGACCCCCCCGGGGAGCTGTTTTTT
TRBV5-1	.	once	TRBJ1-1	CASSPRVENTEAFF	TGCGCCAGCAGCCCCAGGGTGGAGAACACTGAAGCTTTCTTT
TRBV30	.	.	TRBJ1-2	CAWRPGKGGYTF	TGTGCCTGGAGGCCAGGGAAGGGCGGCTACACCTTC
TRBV5-1	TRBD2	.	TRBJ2-3	CASSPGGATQYF	TGCGCCAGCAGCCCCGGGGGGGCTACGCAGTATTTT
TRBV11-2	.	.	TRBJ2-7	CASSLQGGKPSYEQYF	TGTGCCAGCAGCCTACAAGGAGGCAAACCTTCCTACGAGCAGTACTTC
TRBV7-2	TRBD1	.	TRBJ1-2	CASSLEGGQIYGYTF	TGTGCCAGCAGCTTAGAGGGGGGACAGATCTATGGCTACACCTTC
TRBV14	.	.	TRBJ2-1	CASSQGSGKDEQFF	TGTGCCAGCAGCCAGGGATCAGGGAAGGATGAGCAGTTCTTC
TRBV18	TRBD1	.	TRBJ2-3	CASSPLPPGQGYSDTQYF	TGTGCCAGCTCACCACTCCCCCCGGGACAGGGTTATTCAGATACGCAGTATTTT
TRBV30	.	.	TRBJ1-2	CAWSPKGWRRGYTF	TGTGCCTGGAGCCCCAAGGGGTGGCGGCGTGGCTACACCTTC
TRBV6-1	.	.	TRBJ1-3	CASSEGTRAGNTIYF	TGTGCCAGCAGTGAAGGTACCAGGGCTGGAAACACCATATATTTT
TRBV2	.	few	TRBJ2-3	CASSTTDTQYF	TGTGCCAGCAGTACCACAGATACGCAGTATTTT
TRBV7-9	TRBD1	.	TRBJ2-7	CASSRTGLYEQYF	TGTGCCAGCTCCCGGACAGGGCTCTACGAGCAGTACTTC
TRBV5-1	.	.	TRBJ2-3	CASSSQGSGTDTQYF	TGCGCCAGCAGCTCTCAGGGGTCCGGCACAGATACGCAGTATTTT
TRBV2	TRBD1	once	TRBJ1-2	CASSLRDRGLEAF	TGTGCCAGCAGCCTCCGGGACAGGGGGCTAGAGGCCTTC
TRBV6-6	TRBD1	.	TRBJ2-6	CATRGLLGGANVLTF	TGTGCCACCAGGGGGTTATTAGGTGGGGCCAACGTCCTGACTTTC
TRBV6-5	.	.	TRBJ1-4	CASTERGAGEKLFF	TGTGCCAGCACCGAACGGGGGGCGGGTGAAAAACTGTTTTTT
TRBV7-7	.	.	TRBJ2-5	CASSPQTQGTQYF	TGTGCTAGCAGCCCCCAGACACAAGGGACCCAGTACTTC
TRBV27	.	.	TRBJ2-4	CASRAGTLAKNIQYF	TGTGCCAGCAGGGCAGGGACACTAGCCAAAAACATTCAGTACTTC
TRBV7-2	.	.	TRBJ2-2	CASSLAGGPVSGELFF	TGTGCCAGCAGCTTAGCGGGGGGGCCAGTCAGCGGGGAGCTGTTTTTT
TRBV28	.	.	TRBJ2-7	CASIPAGATGEQYF	TGTGCCAGCATTCCGGCTGGGGCGACGGGCGAGCAGTACTTC
TRBV2	TRBD1	once	TRBJ1-6	CASSIGTGMGSPLHF	TGTGCCAGCAGTATAGGGACAGGGATGGGTTCACCCCTCCACTTT
TRBV4-3	.	.	TRBJ1-2	CASSQGWQGNNYGYTF	TGCGCCAGCAGCCAAGGATGGCAGGGGAATAACTATGGCTACACCTTC
TRBV6-5	TRBD1	once	TRBJ2-7	CASSYGQGSYEQYF	TGTGCCAGCAGTTACGGACAGGGTAGCTACGAGCAGTACTTC
TRBV18	.	.	TRBJ2-5	CASSPGGETQYF	TGTGCCAGCTCACCAGGGGGAGAGACCCAGTACTTC